This TCR beta chain was observed in a study of human T cells and chemical hapten exposure. Study-level information: Yields of TCR per sample differed, chiefly owing to small differences in pooled library volume.

Before extraction, the whole blood was not fractionated, and total RNA was taken from it. As concerns this clonotype: Its target is not known.

Each cDNA molecule in the library carried unique molecular identifiers. Per the study methods: Samples had a median of 95,638 TCRs, ranging roughly 23,224 to 700,000. From the 5' RACE reads, TCRdb called clonotypes with MiXCR, one entry per CDR3 protein. TCRdb's processing, not the authors', yielded these V and J calls. Counted here are over 95,000 distinct CDR3 sequences, approximately 20% occurring once; the ten biggest clones make up about 3%. The CDR3 has 16 residues. Germline CDR1 reads SGHVS; CDR2 reads FNYEAQ. Trimming pared 3 bases from V and 3 bases from J, leaving 16 bases between. Study-wide points: After DPC sensitization, TCRs above 1 in 1000 frequency showed no change.

The genes are TRBV7-6 and TRBJ2-3, with a tentative D call TRBD2 (6 bases). This TCR derives from a human donor in good health. The CDR3 coding sequence is TGTGCCAGCAGCTTCGTCGGGGGAGTGGGTACAGATACGCAGTATTTT. Protein product: CASSFVGGVGTDTQYF.